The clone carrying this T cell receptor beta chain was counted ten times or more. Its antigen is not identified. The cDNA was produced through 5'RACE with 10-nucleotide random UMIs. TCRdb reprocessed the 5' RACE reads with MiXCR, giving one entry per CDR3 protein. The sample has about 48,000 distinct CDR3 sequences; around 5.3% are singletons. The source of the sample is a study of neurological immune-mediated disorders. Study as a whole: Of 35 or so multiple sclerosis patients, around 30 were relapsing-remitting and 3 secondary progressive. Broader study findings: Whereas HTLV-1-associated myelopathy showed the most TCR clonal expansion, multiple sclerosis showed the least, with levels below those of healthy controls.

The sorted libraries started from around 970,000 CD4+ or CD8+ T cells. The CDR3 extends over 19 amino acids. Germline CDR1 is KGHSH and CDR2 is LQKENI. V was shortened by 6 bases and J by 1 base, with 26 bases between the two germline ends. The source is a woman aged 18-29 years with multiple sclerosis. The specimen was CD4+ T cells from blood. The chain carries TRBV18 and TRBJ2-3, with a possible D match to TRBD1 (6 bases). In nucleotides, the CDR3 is TGTGCCAGCTCCCTATCCACAGGGTTTGGTCGTTCTCGCACAGATACGCAGTATTTT. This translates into CASSLSTGFGRSRTDTQYF.